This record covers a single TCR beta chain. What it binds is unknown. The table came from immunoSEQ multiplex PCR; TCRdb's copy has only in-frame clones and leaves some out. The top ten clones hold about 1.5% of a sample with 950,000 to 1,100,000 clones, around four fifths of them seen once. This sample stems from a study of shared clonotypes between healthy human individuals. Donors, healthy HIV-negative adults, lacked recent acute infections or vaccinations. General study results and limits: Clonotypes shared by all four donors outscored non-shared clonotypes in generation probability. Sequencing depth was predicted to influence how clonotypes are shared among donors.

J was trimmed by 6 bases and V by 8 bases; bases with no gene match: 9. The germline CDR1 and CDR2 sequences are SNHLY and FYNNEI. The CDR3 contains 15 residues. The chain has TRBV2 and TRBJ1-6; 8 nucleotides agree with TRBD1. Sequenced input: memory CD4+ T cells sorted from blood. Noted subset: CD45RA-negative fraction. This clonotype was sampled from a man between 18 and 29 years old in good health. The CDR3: CASEGGQGGNSPLHF. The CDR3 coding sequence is TGTGCCAGCGAGGGAGGACAGGGAGGTAATTCACCCCTCCACTTT. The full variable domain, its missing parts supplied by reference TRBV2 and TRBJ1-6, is EPEVTQTPSHQVTQMGQEVILRCVPISNHLYFYWYRQILGQKVEFLVSFYNNEISEKSEIFDDQFSVERPDGSNFTLKIRSTKLEDSAMYFCASEGGQGGNSPLHFGNGTRLTVT.